The source of this TCR beta chain is a study of blood T cells in healthy people across ages. A second PCR of about 6 to 12 cycles used a sample-barcoded 5' primer and a J-beta primer mix. TCRdb called the 5' RACE reads again in MiXCR, with one record for every CDR3 protein. The table includes 1.8 million or so distinct CDR3 sequences, about 39% detected once. CDR3 size: 15 residues. The germline CDR1 and CDR2 sequences are SGDLS and YYNGEE. V lost 4 bases and J 12 bases, leaving 23 bases between the germline ends. The origin of this receptor is a human donor in good health. The sequencing input was blood. The chain couples TRBV9 to TRBJ2-1; D possibly corresponds to TRBD1 (6 bases). The CDR3 DNA is TGTGCCAGCAGCCCGTGGACAGTTCTTCTTCCACGGCAGTTCTTC. Translated: CASSPWTVLLPRQFF.